This T cell receptor beta chain originates from a study of blood T cell repertoires in COVID-19. Study at large: The United States, Italy and Spain were the sources of the acute and convalescent COVID-19 samples.

This clone showed up just once. There are 16 residues in the CDR3. From germline, CDR1 is LGHNA and CDR2 YSLEER. V was pared by 1 base and J by 3 bases, with 15 bases between. Generated by immunoSEQ multiplex PCR, the TCRdb table keeps only in-frame clones and is missing some. The sample contains 130,000 or so clones, 86% of which appear only once. Material for sequencing was peripheral blood. This chain links TRBV4-3 with TRBJ1-1; D gene ambiguous. This receptor was identified in a woman aged 45-60 years who had recovered from COVID-19. The CDR3 bases are TGCGCCAGCAGCCAAGTTTTTGAGAACGGGGACACTGAAGCTTTCTTT. It translates to CASSQVFENGDTEAFF.